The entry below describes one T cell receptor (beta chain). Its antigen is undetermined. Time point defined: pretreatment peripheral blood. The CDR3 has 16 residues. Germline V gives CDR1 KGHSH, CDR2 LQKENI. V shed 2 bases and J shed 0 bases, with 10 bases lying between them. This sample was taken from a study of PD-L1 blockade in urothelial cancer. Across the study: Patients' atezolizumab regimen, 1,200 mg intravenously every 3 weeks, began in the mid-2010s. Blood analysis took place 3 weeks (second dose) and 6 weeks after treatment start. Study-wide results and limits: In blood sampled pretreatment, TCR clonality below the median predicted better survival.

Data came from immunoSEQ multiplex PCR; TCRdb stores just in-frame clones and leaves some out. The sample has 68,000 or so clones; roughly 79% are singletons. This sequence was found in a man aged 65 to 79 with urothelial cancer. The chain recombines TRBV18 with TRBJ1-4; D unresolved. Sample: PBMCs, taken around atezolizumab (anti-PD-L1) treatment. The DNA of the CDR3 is TGTGCCAGCTCACCAGAGGCGGCTGCAACTAATGAAAAACTGTTTTTT. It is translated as CASSPEAAATNEKLFF.